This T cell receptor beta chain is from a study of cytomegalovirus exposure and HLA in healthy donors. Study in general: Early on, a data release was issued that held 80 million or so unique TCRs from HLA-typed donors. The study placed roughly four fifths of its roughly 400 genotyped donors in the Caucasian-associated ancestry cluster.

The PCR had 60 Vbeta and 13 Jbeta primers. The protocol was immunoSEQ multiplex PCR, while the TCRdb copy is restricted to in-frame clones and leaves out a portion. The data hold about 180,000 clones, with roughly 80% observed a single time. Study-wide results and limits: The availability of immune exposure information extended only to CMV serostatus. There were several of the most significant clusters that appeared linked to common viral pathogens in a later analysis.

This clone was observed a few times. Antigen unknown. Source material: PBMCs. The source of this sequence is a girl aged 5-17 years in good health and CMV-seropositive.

The CDR3 here is CAIRGESTTIYF. CDR3 DNA: TGTGCCATCCGGGGGGAATCAACCACCATATATTTT. The V call is TRBV6-6, the J call TRBJ1-3, with D possibly TRBD1 on 5 matching bases. The V gene lost 10 bases and the J gene lost 9 bases, with 16 bases spanning the gap. Per germline, CDR1 MNHNY and CDR2 SVGAGI (reference sequence). This CDR3 contains 12 residues.